The T cell receptor beta chain described here comes from a study of blood T cell repertoires in COVID-19. Cohorts were based on clinical histories the participants reported. The CDR3 runs 15 residues. Germline CDR1 SGHDT, CDR2 YYEEEE. V was pared by 0 bases and J by 0 bases, with 4 bases between. Profiling relied on immunoSEQ multiplex PCR, and the TCRdb table lists in-frame clones only, not all of them. The sample holds about 140,000 clones, roughly 84% seen once. The sequencing input was PBMCs or T cells enriched from blood (not recorded which). The sequence came from a man aged 40-55 years with acute COVID-19. The chain carries TRBV5-6 and TRBJ1-6; D is unresolved. The CDR3 DNA is TGTGCCAGCAGCTTGGGAGTCTCCTATAATTCACCCCTCCACTTT. It encodes CASSLGVSYNSPLHF.